This TCR beta chain was identified in a study of regulatory T cells in long-lasting Graves disease. With V trimmed by 7 bases and J by 0 bases, 5 bases remained unmatched. The CDR3 is 15 amino acids. The germline CDR1 and CDR2 sequences are MDHEN and SYDVKM. Time point: newly diagnosed GD, antithyroid drugs for less than 3 months. From PBMCs, RNA was extracted and then used to make the TCR library. Study-wide results and caveats: Among persistent patients, a larger number of public clonotypes were shared (about 3,000) than among newly diagnosed patients (966).

For TCR beta, libraries came from iRepertoire HTBI primers and Arm-PCR of CDR3 regions. TCRdb re-called the multiplex PCR reads through MiXCR, storing one row per CDR3 protein. The profile shows roughly 410,000 distinct CDR3 sequences, about 15% of them singletons. This clonotype was observed many times. The antigen is undetermined. This sample also belongs to another study, concerning T cells in Graves' hyperthyroidism and ophthalmopathy.

This TCR was recovered from a woman between 40 and 55 years old with Graves disease. The chain combines TRBV28 with TRBJ2-7, with TRBD2 identical over 11 bases. The sequenced sample was peripheral blood mononuclear cells (PBMCs), obtained at new diagnosis, from a patient treated with antithyroid drugs. CDR3 DNA: TGTGCCAGCACCCTCACTAGCGGGAGCTCCTACGAGCAGTACTTC. It translates to CASTLTSGSSYEQYF.